These 24 T cell receptor beta chains were sequenced from one sample in a study of T cell repertoires in cytomegalovirus infection. TCRdb reprocessed the reads with MiXCR, giving one entry per CDR3 protein. Counted here are hundreds of thousands of distinct CDR3 sequences, 20% to 30% occurring once; the ten biggest clones make up 8%. Sequencing was done on a sample of CD8+ T cells from PBMCs. All receptors derive from a human donor in good health (CMV status not recorded). Some clones in this sample may be carry-over from other donors' samples.

In this sample, this clonotype turned up many times. The chain carries TRBV7-9 and TRBJ2-3; D gene ambiguous. Germline values: CDR1 SEHNR, CDR2 FQNEAQ (reference sequence). Trimming stripped 4 bases from V and 3 bases from J, with 8 bases between. This CDR3 comprises 13 residues. This CDR3 reads CASSSELTDTQYF. In nucleotides, the CDR3 is TGTGCCAGCAGCTCCGAGCTGACAGATACGCAGTATTTT.

V and J are TRBV29-1 and TRBJ1-2; D perhaps matches TRBD1 (5 bases). Trimming left V 7 bases short and J 0 bases short, with 12 bases between. Germline-derived CDR1 and CDR2 are SQVTM and ANQGSEA. This CDR3 comprises 13 residues. DNA for the CDR3: TGCAGCGATTGGGGGACGGCTAACTATGGCTACACCTTC. Protein sequence: CSDWGTANYGYTF.

This clonotype was seen many times. The J gene is TRBJ2-1, the V gene TRBV7-3; 8 bases are shared with TRBD1. V was clipped by 5 bases and J by 3 bases; unmatched bases: 6. This CDR3 region has 15 residues. The germline gives CDR1 SGHTA, CDR2 FQGTGA. The CDR3 DNA sequence: TGTGCCAGCAGCCCGGGACAGGTCTACTACAATGAGCAGTTCTTC. It translates to CASSPGQVYYNEQFF.

This clonotype was picked up many times. The V and J genes are TRBV7-6 and TRBJ1-2; 10 bases agree with TRBD1. The CDR3 has 15 residues. The V gene's germline CDR1 is SGHVS and CDR2 FNYEAQ. Trimming cost V 5 bases and J 4 bases; bases outside gene matches: 7. The CDR3 region is CASSQTGQGRYGYTF. DNA of the CDR3: TGTGCCAGCAGCCAGACGGGACAGGGGCGCTATGGCTACACCTTC.

This clonotype has ten or more counts. This rearrangement joins TRBV5-6 to TRBJ2-3, with 11 bases aligning to TRBD2. The junction had 4 bases not matched to a gene; V was cut back by 1 base and J by 3 bases. The CDR3 runs 16 residues. The germline CDR1 and CDR2 sequences are SGHDT and YYEEEE. CDR3 nucleotides: TGTGCCAGCAGCTTGTCGCTAGCGGGGGGAACAGATACGCAGTATTTT. This encodes CASSLSLAGGTDTQYF.

Notes on this clonotype: Since a much larger clone is just one base distant, this may be a read error. V and J are TRBV7-8 and TRBJ1-1; D gene ambiguous. V dropped 4 bases and J dropped 4 bases, with 19 bases sitting between them. Per germline, CDR1 SGHVS and CDR2 FQNEAQ. The CDR3 sequence is 16 residues long. CDR3 in DNA: TGTGCCAGCAGCTCCGGGTCAGGACTCATGACCACTGAAGCTTTCTTT. Its translation is CASSSGSGLMTTEAFF.

Worth noting for this clonotype: This could be a read error, since a much larger clone is one nucleotide away. This chain uses TRBV7-6 with TRBJ1-5, with D tentatively TRBD1 (6 bases). The CDR3 has 15 residues. Germline-derived CDR1 and CDR2 are SGHVS and FNYEAQ. CDR3 DNA sequence: TGTGTCAGCACCGTCGGCGGGGGCGCCGGGCAGCCCCAGCATTTT. Translating it yields CVSTVGGGAGQPQHF.

The chain carries TRBV27 and TRBJ1-2, with D perhaps matching TRBD1 (6 bases). Trimming left V 6 bases short and J 7 bases short, with 15 bases between. Germline assignment: CDR1 MNHEY and CDR2 SMNVEV (reference sequence). The CDR3 runs 13 residues. CDR3 in amino acids: CASRTIGGLGYTF. CDR3 in DNA: TGTGCCAGCAGGACGATAGGGGGTCTTGGCTACACCTTC.

This clonotype was found a few times. The chain joins TRBV7-9 to TRBJ2-4, with TRBD2 identical over 7 bases. The CDR3 consists of 15 residues. The V and J ends lost 4 bases and 2 bases, in that order; junction bases with no gene match: 5. Germline V gene sequence: CDR1 SEHNR, CDR2 FQNEAQ (reference sequence). The CDR3: CASSSTGGTKNIQYF. CDR3 coding DNA: TGTGCCAGCAGCTCGACGGGAGGCACCAAAAACATTCAGTACTTC.

This clonotype was seen a few times. The rearrangement joins TRBV6-2 or TRBV6-3 to TRBJ2-1, with TRBD1 identical over 12 bases. Germline V gene sequence: CDR1 MNHEY, CDR2 SVGEGT. The CDR3 has 14 residues. V shed 7 bases, J shed 7 bases, and the junction held 5 bases outside the gene matches. CDR3 sequence (DNA): TGTGCCAGCACCGGGACAGGGGGCTTGAATGAGCAGTTCTTC. Its protein is CASTGTGGLNEQFF.

This chain joins TRBV6-5 and TRBJ2-1, with a tentative D call TRBD1 (5 bases). The germline V gene encodes CDR1 MNHEY and CDR2 SVGAGI. This CDR3 comprises 14 residues. The ends were cut back, 0 bases at V and 6 bases at J, with 9 bases in the middle. This CDR3 is CASSYSGHLNEQFF. Here the CDR3 DNA reads TGTGCCAGCAGTTACTCAGGACATCTCAATGAGCAGTTCTTC.

This clonotype was observed many times. This chain links TRBV7-8 with TRBJ2-5, with TRBD1 matching over 10 bases. The V gene's germline CDR1 is SGHVS and CDR2 FQNEAQ. This CDR3 region has 14 residues. V lost 5 bases to trimming and J lost 5 bases; unmatched junction nucleotides: 5. The CDR3 DNA reads as TGTGCCAGCAGCCCGTGGACAGGGGGGGAGACCCAGTACTTC. It encodes CASSPWTGGETQYF.

This clonotype was observed at least ten times. The genes are TRBV7-2 and TRBJ2-1, with no clear D. V gave up 1 base and J gave up 8 bases, with 12 bases separating them. The CDR3 runs to 14 residues. CDR1 is SGHTA, CDR2 FQGNSA, per germline. CDR3 in amino acids: CASSLDYPLDEQFF. In DNA, the CDR3 is TGTGCCAGCAGCTTAGACTATCCCCTGGATGAGCAGTTCTTC.

About this clonotype: A read error may explain this, as a much larger clone is one base away. V is TRBV7-3 and J is TRBJ2-1, with TRBD2 matching 10 bases. Germline loops: CDR1 SGHTA, CDR2 FQGTGA. The CDR3 is 15 residues long. CDR3 amino acids: CVSSLGTSVVAEQFF. In DNA, the CDR3 is TGTGTCAGCTCACTAGGGACTAGCGTTGTTGCTGAGCAGTTCTTC.

The J gene is TRBJ2-5, the V gene TRBV29-1, with D perhaps matching TRBD1 or TRBD2 (5 bases each). The CDR3 sequence is 18 residues long. Trimming stripped 0 bases from V and 5 bases from J, with 25 bases between. Germline values: CDR1 SQVTM, CDR2 ANQGSEA. CDR3 DNA: TGCAGCGTTGAAGATCTAGGAAAGGAGGCAGGGTTAAAGGAGACCCAGTACTTC. Protein: CSVEDLGKEAGLKETQYF.

This clonotype occurred many times. The genes are TRBV7-2 and TRBJ1-4, with a possible D match to TRBD1 (6 bases). The germline CDR1 and CDR2 sequences are SGHTA and FQGNSA. The CDR3 extends over 14 amino acids. Trimming pared 5 bases from V and 5 bases from J, leaving 12 bases between. The CDR3 sequence: CASSRGLPNEKLFF. As DNA, the CDR3 is TGTGCCAGCAGCCGGGGGCTACCGAATGAAAAACTGTTTTTT.

This clonotype was seen a few times. V usage is TRBV6-2 or TRBV6-3 and J usage is TRBJ2-5; TRBD2 agrees at 10 bases. Trimming took 4 bases from V and 4 from J; bases not matched to a gene: 9. Germline values: CDR1 MNHEY, CDR2 SVGEGT. CDR3 length equals 16 residues. The CDR3 is CASSSLERGGRETQYF. In nucleotides, the CDR3 is TGTGCCAGCAGTTCCCTCGAGCGGGGGGGCAGAGAGACCCAGTACTTC.

This clonotype was detected ten times or more. This chain joins TRBV6-5 and TRBJ1-2; tentatively, D is TRBD1 (6 bases). The CDR3 has 16 residues. The germline V and J ends were trimmed by 2 bases and 4 bases, with 17 bases remaining between them. CDR1 and CDR2 from the germline V gene are MNHEY and SVGAGI. The DNA of the CDR3 is TGTGCCAGCAGTTACACCGAGACAGGATTAAGCTATGGCTACACCTTC. It is translated as CASSYTETGLSYGYTF.

This clonotype was counted at least ten times. The rearrangement uses TRBV7-9 and TRBJ1-5; possibly TRBD1 for D (6 bases). This CDR3 is 14 amino acids long. Germline lookup yields CDR1 SEHNR and CDR2 FQNEAQ (reference sequence). V was pared by 5 bases and J by 7 bases, with 15 bases between. CDR3 nucleotide sequence: TGTGCCAGCAGCCCTACGACAGGACTCCAGCCCCAGCATTTT. Protein product: CASSPTTGLQPQHF.

Note on this clonotype: Given a much more abundant clone one base away, this may be a read error. The chain is built from TRBV7-6 and TRBJ2-4; D is possibly TRBD1 or TRBD2 (5 bases each). The germline V gene has CDR1 SGHVS and CDR2 FNYEAQ. Between the trimmed V and J ends, which lost 8 bases and 7 bases, there was a span of 15 bases. The CDR3 has 13 amino acids. CDR3 in amino acids: CASGPGTGNIQYF. The CDR3 DNA reads TGTGCCAGCGGCCCCGGGACGGGGAACATTCAGTACTTC.

The gene calls are TRBV2 and TRBJ2-4, with D possibly matching TRBD2 (5 bases). This CDR3 spans 13 amino acids. Trimming pared 8 bases from V and 8 bases from J, leaving 16 bases between. Per germline, CDR1 SNHLY and CDR2 FYNNEI. Here the CDR3 DNA reads TGTGCCAGCGGGTTAGAGGGTCGGGACATTCAGTACTTC. This sequence encodes CASGLEGRDIQYF.

In DNA form, the CDR3 reads TGTGCCAGCAGTTACGACGGGACAGGATGGTTCGAGCAGTACTTC. Amino acids: CASSYDGTGWFEQYF. V is TRBV6-5 and J is TRBJ2-7; 8 nucleotides match TRBD1. Germline lookup yields CDR1 MNHEY and CDR2 SVGAGI. The CDR3 loop spans 15 amino acids. With V trimmed by 2 bases and J by 6 bases, 9 bases remained unmatched.

This clonotype was counted between two and nine times. The chain carries TRBV20-1 and TRBJ2-7; no reliable D call. The V and J ends lost 2 bases and 4 bases respectively, with 6 bases between them. This CDR3 has 11 amino acids. Germline values: CDR1 DFQATT, CDR2 SNEGSKA (reference sequence). This CDR3 is CSARLDYEQYV. DNA of the CDR3: TGCAGTGCTAGATTAGATTACGAGCAGTACGTC.

In its sample, this clonotype was seen a few times. V and J are TRBV7-9 and TRBJ2-1, with D perhaps TRBD1 (6 bases). Germline-derived CDR1 and CDR2 are SEHNR and FQNEAQ (reference sequence). Deletions cut 9 bases from V and 5 bases from J, with 14 bases between. This CDR3 spans 13 amino acids. The CDR3 nucleotides are TGTGCCAGTCGAAGGGGGTCTGACAATGAGCAGTTCTTC. It specifies CASRRGSDNEQFF.